This T cell receptor (beta chain) was retrieved from a study of beta chain features in type 1 diabetes. Regarding the study as a whole: An over-representation of cells with high TCR expression could result from cDNA sequencing. Insertion counts at VDJ junctions were lower in type 1 diabetes patients, who also showed more deletions there.

The table lists this clone with a count of one. Its antigen is as yet unknown. Since all of the isolated RNA was reverse transcribed, expressed TCRB transcripts were what got sequenced. TCRdb's copy holds only in-frame clones and misses some; the assay was immunoSEQ multiplex PCR. The sample lists a few hundred thousand clones, around 20% seen once, with 0.044% in the top ten. The TCR sequence derives from a woman under 30 in good health. The sample consisted of naive CD4+ T cells from blood.

The CDR3 DNA reads TGTGCCAGCACTCCCGGGGGGTGTTGCTACGAGCAGTACTTC. This codes for CASTPGGCCYEQYF. The chain recombines TRBV21-1 with TRBJ2-7; the table's D call of TRBD2 was not tested on the DNA. TRBV21-1 is a listed pseudogene. The CDR3 is 14 amino acids.